This TCR beta chain was found in a study of T cells after yellow fever vaccination. TCRdb analysed the 5' RACE reads with MiXCR anew, one entry per CDR3 protein. Altogether some 300,000 distinct CDR3 sequences are present, approximately 10% being singletons, with the ten largest covering about 3%. The CDR3 contains 12 residues. V shed 2 bases and J shed 3 bases, with 5 bases lying between them. In germline, CDR1 is SEHNR, CDR2 FQNEAQ (reference sequence). This receptor was identified in a man aged 18 to 35 who received the YFV17D yellow fever vaccine. The J gene is TRBJ2-7, the V gene TRBV7-9; no clear D. Sequences were derived from CD4+ T cells sorted from PBMCs, sampled 5 days after the yellow fever booster vaccination. This chain's CDR3 is CASSLIDYEQYF. CDR3 sequence (DNA): TGTGCCAGCAGCTTAATAGACTACGAGCAGTACTTC.